This TCR beta chain was identified during a study of vaccination and CD4 T cells after COVID-19. Researchers used the Oncomine TCR Beta short-read assay to sequence DNA from cultured CD4+ T cells. MiXCR, applied by TCRdb to the PCR reads, yields one record per CDR3 protein. The sample has some 14,000 distinct CDR3 sequences, less than 35% seen once. Germline CDR1 and CDR2: MNHNS and SASEGT. CDR3 length: 17 residues. Trimming took off 7 bases at V and 3 bases at J, with 24 bases between the two ends. Note on this clonotype: Antigen unknown.

Treatment of the sample: approximately 10-day PBMC culture with coronavirus spike peptide pools or control peptides (ViraFEST assay). Before TCRs were sequenced, ViraFEST expanded antigen-specific T cells with peptide pools. The receptor comes from a human donor who received a COVID-19 vaccine. The sample here was CD4+ T cells from blood, cultured in vitro, taken before SARS-CoV-2 vaccination. V and J are TRBV6-1 and TRBJ1-1; maybe TRBD1 (6 bases). The CDR3 coding sequence is TGTGCCAGCACTTCCCGGGCGGGGGCAAGTGGAGACACTGAAGCTTTCTTT. This gives the protein CASTSRAGASGDTEAFF.